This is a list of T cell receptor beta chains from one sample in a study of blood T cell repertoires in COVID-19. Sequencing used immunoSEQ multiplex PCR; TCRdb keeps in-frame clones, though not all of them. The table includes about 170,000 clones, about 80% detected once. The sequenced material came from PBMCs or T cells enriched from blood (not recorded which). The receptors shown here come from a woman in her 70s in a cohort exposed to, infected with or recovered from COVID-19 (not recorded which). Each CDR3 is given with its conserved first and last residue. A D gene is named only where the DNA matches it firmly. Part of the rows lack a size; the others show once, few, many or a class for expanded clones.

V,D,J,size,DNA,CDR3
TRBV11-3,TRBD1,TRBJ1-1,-,TGTGCCAGCAGCTTAACCGGGACAGGGTTACCTGAAGCTTTTTTT,CASSLTGTGLPEAFF
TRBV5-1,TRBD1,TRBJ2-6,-,TGCGCCAGCAGCTCGGGACAGGGGAGGACTGGGGCCAACGTCCTGACTTTC,CASSSGQGRTGANVLTF
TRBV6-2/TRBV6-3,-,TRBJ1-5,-,TGTGCCAGCAGTTACAGCGACAGTTATCAGCCCCAGCATTTT,CASSYSDSYQPQHF
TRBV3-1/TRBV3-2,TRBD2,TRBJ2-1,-,TGTGCCAGCAGCCAGGGACTAGCGGTTAACAATGAGCAGTTCTTC,CASSQGLAVNNEQFF
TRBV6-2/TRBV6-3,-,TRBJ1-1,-,TGTGCCAGCAGTTACGCTGGCAGTATGAACACTGAAGCTTTCTTT,CASSYAGSMNTEAFF
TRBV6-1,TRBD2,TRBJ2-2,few,TGTGCCAGCAGTGTTTATAGCGGGAGGGCCGACACCGGGGAGCTGTTTTTT,CASSVYSGRADTGELFF
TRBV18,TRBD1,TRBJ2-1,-,TGTGCCAGCTCACCAGGGACAGGCCGGGGCTACAATGAGCAGTTCTTC,CASSPGTGRGYNEQFF
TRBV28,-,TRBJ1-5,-,TGTGCCAGCAGCCTTGTTGACAGTAGCAATCAGCCCCAGCATTTT,CASSLVDSSNQPQHF
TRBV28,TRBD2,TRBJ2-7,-,TGTGCCAGCAGTTTATTTAGACTAGCGGGAACTAAGGGCGAGCAGTACTTC,CASSLFRLAGTKGEQYF
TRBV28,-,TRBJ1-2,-,TGTGCCAGCAGCTCCCCCCAGAGTAGGGGACACTACACCTTC,CASSSPQSRGHYTF
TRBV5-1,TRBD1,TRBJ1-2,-,TGCGCCAGCAGCTTGGGGACAGGGGAAGGCTACACCTTC,CASSLGTGEGYTF
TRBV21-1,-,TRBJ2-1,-,TGTGCCAGCAGCTCGCGGGATCAAAAGCGTCTCAATGAGCAGTTCTTC,CASSSRDQKRLNEQFF
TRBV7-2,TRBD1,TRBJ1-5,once,TGTGCCAGCAGCTTTACAGGGGGCGTTTATCAGCCCCAGCATTTT,CASSFTGGVYQPQHF
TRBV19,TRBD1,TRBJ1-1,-,TGTGCCAGTAGTATAGTCCCGCAGACAGGGGCGAACACTGAAGCTTTCTTT,CASSIVPQTGANTEAFF
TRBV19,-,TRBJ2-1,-,TGTGCCAGTAGTATACCGGGTTTTCACAATGAGCAGTTCTTC,CASSIPGFHNEQFF
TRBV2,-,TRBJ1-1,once,TGTGCCAGCAGGGACCCCGGGATGAACACTGAAGCTTTCTTT,CASRDPGMNTEAFF
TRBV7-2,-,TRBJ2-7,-,TGTGCCAGCAGCTTCGGAGGGACTGGCGAGCAGTACTTC,CASSFGGTGEQYF
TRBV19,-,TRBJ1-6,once,TGTGCCAGTAGTCAGGGGAATAATTCACCCCTCCACTTT,CASSQGNNSPLHF
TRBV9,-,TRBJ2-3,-,TGTGCCAGCAGCGCGTGGGGACAGAGCGGGGATACGCAGTATTTT,CASSAWGQSGDTQYF
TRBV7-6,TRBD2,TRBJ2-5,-,TGTGCCAGCAGCTTAGGTAGCGGGAGGGCCCCATGGGAGACCCAGTACTTC,CASSLGSGRAPWETQYF
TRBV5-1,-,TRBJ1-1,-,TGCGCCAGCAGCTCGGTAGCAGGGGCGAACACTGAAGCTTTCTTT,CASSSVAGANTEAFF
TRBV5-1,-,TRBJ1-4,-,TGCGCCAGCAGCGGGAGAGGAGGCGGTGAAAAACTGTTTTTT,CASSGRGGGEKLFF
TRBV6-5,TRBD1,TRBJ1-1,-,TGTGCCAGCAGAGGACAGGGGTTAGGGAACACTGAAGCTTTCTTT,CASRGQGLGNTEAFF
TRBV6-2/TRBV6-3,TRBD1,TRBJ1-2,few,TGTGCCAGCAGCTCACAGGGGGGATTCAACGGCTACACCTTC,CASSSQGGFNGYTF
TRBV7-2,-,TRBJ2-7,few,TGTGCCAGCAGCTTAGGTATCCCCTCCTACGAGCAGTACTTC,CASSLGIPSYEQYF
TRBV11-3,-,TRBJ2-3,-,TGTGCCAGCAGCCCACGGGGGTGGACAGATACGCAGTATTTT,CASSPRGWTDTQYF
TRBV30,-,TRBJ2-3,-,TGTGCCTGGAGTCCCCTTAGATTCACAGATACGCAGTATTTT,CAWSPLRFTDTQYF
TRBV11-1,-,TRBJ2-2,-,TGTGCCAGCAGCTTTGAACAGGGTGCCACCGGGGAGCTGTTTTTT,CASSFEQGATGELFF
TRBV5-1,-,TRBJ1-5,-,TGCGCCAGCAGCCAAGGCCCAACAGGTAACAATCAGCCCCAGCATTTT,CASSQGPTGNNQPQHF
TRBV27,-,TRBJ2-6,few,TGTGCCAGCAGACCGGGTTGGCGCTCTGGGGCCAACGTCCTGACTTTC,CASRPGWRSGANVLTF
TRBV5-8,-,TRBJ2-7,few,TGTGCCAGCAGCTCACGGGGTTCCTACGAGCAGTACTTC,CASSSRGSYEQYF
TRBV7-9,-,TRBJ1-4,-,TGTGCCAGCAGCTCCCGGGAAAAGGGAACAGTTGAAAAACTGTTTTTT,CASSSREKGTVEKLFF
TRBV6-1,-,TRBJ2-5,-,TGTGCCAGCAGTGAAGCTCTGGGGGGTTGGGAGACCCAGTACTTC,CASSEALGGWETQYF
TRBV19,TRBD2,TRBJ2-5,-,TGTGCCAGTAGAGGTGCTAGCGGGGATCAAGAGACCCAGTACTTC,CASRGASGDQETQYF
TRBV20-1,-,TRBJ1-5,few,TGCAGTGCTAGTAAGGGAGGCGGCAATCAGCCCCAGCATTTT,CSASKGGGNQPQHF
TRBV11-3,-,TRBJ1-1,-,TGTGCCAGCAGCTCTCTATGGAACACTGAAGCTTTCTTT,CASSSLWNTEAFF
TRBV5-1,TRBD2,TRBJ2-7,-,TGCGCCAGCAGCTTGGCCCCGGAGCGGCGGGGGAGCTACGAGCAGTACTTC,CASSLAPERRGSYEQYF
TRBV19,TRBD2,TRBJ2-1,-,TGTGCCAGCTGTTTAGCGGGAGGTTTGAATGAGCAGTTCTTC,CASCLAGGLNEQFF
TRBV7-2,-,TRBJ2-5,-,TGTGCCAGCAGGCGGGCGGGCGTGGCCCAGTACTTC,CASRRAGVAQYF
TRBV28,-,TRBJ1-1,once,TGTGCCACCGAGCGCGATGAAGCTTTCTTT,CATERDEAFF
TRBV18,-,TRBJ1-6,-,TGTGCCAGCTCACCAATCAGGAATTCACCCCTCCACTTT,CASSPIRNSPLHF
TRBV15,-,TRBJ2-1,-,TGTGCCACCAGCAGCCCCGGGACAAACTACAATGAGCAGTTCTTC,CATSSPGTNYNEQFF
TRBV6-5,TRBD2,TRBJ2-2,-,TGTGCCAGCAGTTACACGGGAGGGGTCGGGCTGTTTTTT,CASSYTGGVGLFF
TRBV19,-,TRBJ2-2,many,TGTGCCAGTAGGAGGACACAAACCGGGGAGCTGTTTTTT,CASRRTQTGELFF
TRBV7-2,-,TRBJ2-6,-,TGTGCCAGCAGCTTAAGATATCGGACAACGGGGGCCAACGTCCTGACTTTC,CASSLRYRTTGANVLTF
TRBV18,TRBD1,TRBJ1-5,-,TGTGCCAGCTCACCGGGACAGGAAGATCAGCCCCAGCATTTT,CASSPGQEDQPQHF
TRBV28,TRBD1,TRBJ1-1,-,TGTGCCAGCAGTTCCCGACAGGGGGATACTGAAGCTTTCTTT,CASSSRQGDTEAFF
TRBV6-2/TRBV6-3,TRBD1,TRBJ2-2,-,TGTGCCAGCAGCCCGGGACAGGGGATTTTGGGGGAGCTGTTTTTT,CASSPGQGILGELFF
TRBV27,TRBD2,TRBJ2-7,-,TGTGCCAGCAGTAAAATAACCGGGACTAGTGCTCGCGAGCAGTACTTC,CASSKITGTSAREQYF
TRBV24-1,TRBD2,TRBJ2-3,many,TGTGCCACCAGGGGGACTAGCGGAGATACGCAGTATTTT,CATRGTSGDTQYF